Following are 31 T cell receptor beta chains from one sample sequenced in a study of CD8+CD57+ T cells in acquired aplastic anemia. Both TCR beta VDJ combination and CDR3 sequence profiling were carried out. Genomic DNA was the template for this profiling. TCRdb redid the calling of the reads with MiXCR, one entry per CDR3 protein. Of approximately 220,000 distinct CDR3 sequences listed, under 55% were seen once; the top ten hold just under 20%. Patients chosen for sequencing had shown CD8+CD57+ cell expansion by flow cytometry. Sequences were obtained from sorted CD4+, CD8+, or CD8+CD57+ T cells (not recorded which) from PBMCs. These receptors were collected from a human donor with aplastic anemia.

In this sample, this clonotype turned up once. The DNA for the CDR3 is TGTGCCAGACCCAATGGGGGGGTCCAAGAGACCCAGTACTTC. As protein: CARPNGGVQETQYF. The chain joins TRBV12-3 or TRBV12-4 to TRBJ2-5, with 7 bases that match TRBD2. The J segment lost 1 base and the V segment lost 9 bases, leaving 8 bases of the junction unmatched. The CDR3 covers 14 residues.

Ten or more counts support this clonotype. This chain connects TRBV5-1 to TRBJ2-5; 7 bases map to TRBD1. The germline V gene has CDR1 SGHRS and CDR2 YFSETQ. CDR3 length equals 14 residues. V was pared by 2 bases and J by 4 bases, with 5 bases of the junction left unmatched. The CDR3 DNA follows: TGCGCCAGCAGCTTTGGACAGGAAGGAGAGACCCAGTACTTC. Its translation is CASSFGQEGETQYF.

This clonotype was counted ten times or more. The genes are TRBV6-1 and TRBJ1-5; D remains unclear. Germline CDR1 reads MNHNS; CDR2 reads SASEGT. The V end lost 3 bases, the J end lost 6 bases, and 6 bases lay between the germline ends. The CDR3 has 12 amino acids. In DNA, the CDR3 is TGTGCCAGCAGTGATTTAGGTCAGCCCCAGCATTTT. Translated: CASSDLGQPQHF.

This chain links TRBV29-1 with TRBJ2-5; TRBD2 might be the D (5 bases). There are 12 residues in the CDR3. The V gene lost 8 bases and the J gene lost 0 bases, with 10 bases spanning the gap. In germline, CDR1 is SQVTM, CDR2 ANQGSEA. CDR3 DNA: TGCAGCTGGCGGGCGGACCAAGAGACCCAGTACTTC. This translates into CSWRADQETQYF.

This clonotype was observed a few times. The chain employs TRBV18 and TRBJ2-2; 7 nucleotides agree with TRBD2. V trimming: 5 bases; J trimming: 3 bases; junction bases outside the gene matches: 9. Per germline, CDR1 KGHSH and CDR2 LQKENI. This CDR3 is 16 amino acids long. CDR3 DNA sequence: TGTGCCAGCTCAACGTCTACGGGGGGAGACACCGGGGAGCTGTTTTTT. Its protein is CASSTSTGGDTGELFF.

In its sample, this clonotype was seen many times. The chain recombines TRBV2 with TRBJ2-3, with D possibly being TRBD2 (6 bases). This CDR3 region has 13 residues. Germline V gene lookup returns CDR1 SNHLY and CDR2 FYNNEI. Trimming removed 10 bases from V and 3 bases from J, with 14 bases in between. CDR3: CATLRDFTDTQYF. The CDR3 DNA reads as TGTGCCACCCTCCGGGACTTTACAGATACGCAGTATTTT.

This sequence joins TRBV25-1 and TRBJ2-7; the match to TRBD1 covers 9 bases. Germline values: CDR1 MGHDK, CDR2 SYGVNS. CDR3 length equals 15 residues. V was clipped by 5 bases and J by 3 bases; unmatched bases: 8. CDR3 nucleotides: TGTGCCAGCAGTCAACCGGGACAGGGCGTCTACGAGCAGTACTTC. Residues: CASSQPGQGVYEQYF.

This clonotype was seen a single time. The chain combines TRBV2 with TRBJ1-1, with 8 bases fitting TRBD1. The CDR3 is made up of 15 amino acids. The ends lost 4 bases at V and 10 bases at J; junction bases unmatched: 14. Germline loops: CDR1 SNHLY, CDR2 FYNNEI. CDR3 sequence reads: CASSATTGVDPGAFF. The CDR3 coding sequence is TGTGCCAGCAGTGCAACGACAGGGGTGGACCCTGGAGCTTTCTTT.

On this clonotype itself: A junction end diverges from the germline sequence, so it may reflect a read error. The chain employs TRBV10-2 and TRBJ1-2, with TRBD1 identical over 7 bases. This CDR3 has 14 amino acids. Germline loops: CDR1 WSHSY, CDR2 SAAADI. The CDR3 DNA reads as TGCGCAAGCAGTGAGCACAGGGGTACCTATGGCTACACCTTC. It specifies CASSEHRGTYGYTF.

This clonotype showed up many times. The V and J genes are TRBV20-1 and TRBJ1-5; TRBD1 is a possible D gene (6 bases). Trimming took 3 bases from V and 4 from J, leaving 13 bases between them. The CDR3 consists of 14 residues. In germline, CDR1 is DFQATT, CDR2 SNEGSKA (reference sequence). The CDR3 sequence: CSASRQVGNQPQHF. The CDR3 DNA is TGCAGTGCTAGCAGACAGGTTGGGAATCAGCCCCAGCATTTT.

The rearrangement links TRBV5-5 to TRBJ2-5, with unresolved D. CDR1 and CDR2 (germline): SGHKS, YYEKEE (reference sequence). The CDR3 consists of 12 residues. The germline V and J ends were trimmed by 0 bases and 7 bases, with 7 bases remaining between them. The CDR3 nucleotides read TGTGCCAGCAGCTTGGGACTCGGGACCCAGTACTTC. It codes for CASSLGLGTQYF.

This clonotype was seen a single time. The J gene is TRBJ2-7, the V gene TRBV10-2, with D possibly TRBD1 on 6 matching bases. CDR3 size: 14 residues. Trimming removed 2 bases at V and 4 bases at J, with 12 bases between. Germline-derived CDR1 and CDR2 are WSHSY and SAAADI. DNA of the CDR3: TGCGCCAGCAGTGAGGGGGGCGCATATTACGAGCAGTACTTC. Its translation is CASSEGGAYYEQYF.

This clonotype was found many times. One end of the junction does not line up with germline, which may come from a read error. CDR3 residues: CASSSSGGTYGQYF. DNA of the CDR3: TGTGCCAGCAGCTCTAGCGGGGGGACCTACGGGCAGTACTTC. The chain employs TRBV5-8 and TRBJ2-7; 11 bases are shared with TRBD2. CDR1 is SGHTS and CDR2 is YDEGEE in the germline V gene. The CDR3 is 14 residues long. Based on the CDR3 plus reference TRBV5-8 and TRBJ2-7, the full variable domain is EAGVTQSPTHLIKTRGQQATLRCSPISGHTSVYWYQQALGLGLQFLLWYDEGEERNRGNFPPRFSGRQFPNYSSELNVNALELEDSALYLCASSSSGGTYGQYFGPGTRLTVT.

This clonotype occurred a few times. J is TRBJ2-7 and V is TRBV25-1, with unresolved D. The ends were cut back, 4 bases at V and 3 bases at J, with 7 bases in the middle. The germline CDR1 and CDR2 sequences are MGHDK and SYGVNS. The CDR3 length is 12 residues. The CDR3 DNA follows: TGTGCCAGCAGTGCTGCGGTCTACGAGCAGTACTTC. Translating it yields CASSAAVYEQYF.

This clonotype was counted ten times or more. This chain uses TRBV20-1 with TRBJ1-2; tentatively, D is TRBD1 (5 bases). The V end lost 4 bases, the J end lost 7 bases, and 10 bases lay between the germline ends. This CDR3 has 11 residues. The germline V gene encodes CDR1 DFQATT and CDR2 SNEGSKA (reference sequence). This CDR3 reads CSAITGGGYTF. The CDR3 DNA reads TGCAGTGCTATCACAGGAGGTGGCTACACCTTC.

The chain recombines TRBV20-1 with TRBJ1-2; possible D gene TRBD1, 5 bases. The CDR3 length is 13 residues. Trimming took 5 bases from V and 8 from J, leaving 18 bases between them. Germline CDR1 reads DFQATT; CDR2 reads SNEGSKA (reference sequence). CDR3 residues: CSAPLRGIGGYTF. Written as DNA, the CDR3 is TGCAGTGCTCCCCTGAGGGGAATCGGCGGCTACACCTTC.

The chain carries TRBV24-1 and TRBJ1-2; 10 nucleotides match TRBD1. CDR3 length equals 14 residues. Germline values: CDR1 KGHDR, CDR2 SFDVKD. Losses at the gene ends were 7 bases for V and 6 bases for J; bases not matched to a gene: 7. The CDR3 nucleotides read TGTGCCACCAGAGGGACAGGGGAAGGAAATGGCTACACCTTC. It is translated as CATRGTGEGNGYTF.

The rearrangement uses TRBV2 and TRBJ2-3; D is possibly TRBD1 or TRBD2 (5 bases each). The CDR3 totals 14 residues. The germline gives CDR1 SNHLY, CDR2 FYNNEI. Trimming took 2 bases from V and 10 from J, leaving 16 bases between them. CDR3 DNA: TGTGCCAGCAGTGAAAACCGCGACTGGGGGTCGCAGTATTTT. Translated: CASSENRDWGSQYF.

This clonotype has just a few counts. This sequence joins TRBV12-3 or TRBV12-4 and TRBJ1-1; 10 bases agree with TRBD1. Trimming at V came to 4 bases and at J to 4 bases, leaving 0 bases not matched to a gene. The CDR3 covers 13 residues. This chain's CDR3 is CASSWDRGTEAFF. DNA of the CDR3: TGTGCCAGCAGTTGGGACAGGGGCACTGAAGCTTTCTTT.

This clonotype was seen ten or more times. The CDR3 end shows no conserved phenylalanine or tryptophan, and so a read error is likely. The DNA is left out, because the CDR3 cannot be placed on it with certainty; the CDR3 is given as TCRdb lists it. The V call is TRBV5-1, the J call TRBJ1-4. CDR1 and CDR2 from the germline V gene are SGHRS and YFSETQ. The CDR3 has 9 residues if both end residues are counted. The CDR3 spells CASPKSGAG.

This clonotype has a count of ten or more. A single base separates this from a much larger clone, so it may be a read error. The chain combines TRBV11-3 with TRBJ2-1, with D tentatively TRBD2 (6 bases). This CDR3 is built from 14 residues. Trimming cost V 1 base and J 5 bases, with 9 bases left between them. Germline values: CDR1 SGHNT, CDR2 YENEEA. CDR3 protein: CASSLGSGDNEQFF. CDR3 sequence (DNA): TGTGCCAGCAGCTTAGGGTCGGGGGACAATGAGCAGTTCTTC.

At least ten counts were recorded for this clonotype. The chain carries TRBV19 and TRBJ2-5, with 7 bases that match TRBD1. V lost 6 bases, J lost 1 base, and 8 bases stayed unmatched. Germline CDR1 is LNHDA and CDR2 is SQIVND (reference sequence). CDR3 size: 15 residues. DNA of the CDR3: TGTGCCAGTAGATCCGACAGGGCGGGCCAAGAGACCCAGTACTTC. Translating it yields CASRSDRAGQETQYF.

The chain uses TRBV2 and TRBJ2-5; 15 bases are shared with TRBD2. The CDR3 consists of 16 residues. Unmatched junction bases numbered 6, after V lost 5 bases and J lost 5 bases. Germline V gene sequence: CDR1 SNHLY, CDR2 FYNNEI. The CDR3 here is CASSRTSGGAEETQYF. The CDR3 bases are TGTGCCAGCAGTCGGACTAGCGGGGGGGCCGAGGAGACCCAGTACTTC.

CDR3 protein: CAISDNRGTNTEAFF. The CDR3 DNA sequence: TGTGCCATCAGTGATAACCGGGGGACGAACACTGAAGCTTTCTTT. The chain employs TRBV10-3 and TRBJ1-1; maybe TRBD1 (5 bases). The germline gives CDR1 ENHRY, CDR2 SYGVKD. V shed 3 bases and J shed 1 base, with 12 bases lying between them. The length of the CDR3 is 15 residues.

This clonotype was observed many times. The chain couples TRBV7-9 to TRBJ2-3; TRBD2 matches 15 bases. V trimming: 5 bases; J trimming: 3 bases; junction bases outside the gene matches: 9. The CDR3 has 18 residues. The V gene's germline CDR1 is SEHNR and CDR2 FQNEAQ (reference sequence). Here the CDR3 DNA reads TGTGCCAGCAGCATAGGACTAGCGGGGGGGCCTCTTACAGATACGCAGTATTTT. Translation gives CASSIGLAGGPLTDTQYF. The complete variable domain, with remaining parts taken from reference TRBV7-9 and TRBJ2-3, reads DTGVSQNPRHKITKRGQNVTFRCDPISEHNRLYWYRQTLGQGPEFLTYFQNEAQLEKSRLLSDRFSAERPKGSFSTLEIQRTEQGDSAMYLCASSIGLAGGPLTDTQYFGPGTRLTVL.

This clonotype was observed a handful of times. V gene TRBV25-1 combines with J gene TRBJ1-2; D possibly corresponds to TRBD1 (5 bases). This CDR3 is built from 12 residues. With 6 bases removed from V and 4 bases from J, the gap between germline ends came to 9 bases. The germline gives CDR1 MGHDK, CDR2 SYGVNS. The CDR3: CASREGLYGYTF. DNA of the CDR3: TGTGCCAGCAGGGAGGGACTCTATGGCTACACCTTC.

In this sample, this clonotype turned up many times. This chain connects TRBV3-1 to TRBJ2-7; 7 nucleotides match TRBD2. From germline, CDR1 is LGHDT and CDR2 YNNKEL (reference sequence). The CDR3 length is 13 residues. J gave up 3 bases and V 1 base, and 0 bases lay outside the gene matches. The CDR3 here is CASSQAGGYEQYF. The CDR3 DNA is TGTGCCAGCAGCCAAGCGGGGGGCTACGAGCAGTACTTC.

The chain carries TRBV24-1 and TRBJ1-6, with D possibly matching TRBD1 (5 bases). Between the trimmed V and J ends, which lost 4 bases and 1 base, there was a span of 10 bases. The CDR3 length is 16 residues. The germline V gene encodes CDR1 KGHDR and CDR2 SFDVKD. The CDR3 is CATSEIRDSYNSPLHF. As DNA, the CDR3 is TGTGCCACCAGTGAGATCAGGGATTCCTATAATTCACCCCTCCACTTT.

This clonotype was observed once. Just one base apart from a much larger clone, this may be a read error. CDR3 sequence reads: CASSQGGGTYGYTF. For the CDR3, the DNA is TGTGCCAGCAGTCAGGGGGGAGGGACCTATGGCTACACCTTC. V and J are TRBV10-3 and TRBJ1-2; 7 bases align to TRBD1. The CDR3 runs to 14 residues. The germline V gene encodes CDR1 ENHRY and CDR2 SYGVKD.

The table lists this clonotype with many counts. The rearrangement uses TRBV6-6 and TRBJ2-7; TRBD2 is a possible D gene (6 bases). The CDR3 has 13 residues. From germline, CDR1 is MNHNY and CDR2 SVGAGI (reference sequence). Trimming left V 6 bases short and J 3 bases short, with 12 bases between. CDR3 in DNA: TGTGCCAGCAGCCCCGGGGAGGACTACGAGCAGTACTTC. As protein: CASSPGEDYEQYF.

This clonotype was observed at least ten times. J is TRBJ1-1 and V is TRBV20-1; D perhaps matches TRBD1 (5 bases). The CDR3 spans 12 residues. The germline V gene has CDR1 DFQATT and CDR2 SNEGSKA (reference sequence). V dropped 2 bases and J dropped 6 bases, with 10 bases sitting between them. CDR3: CSARRPGAEAFF. Written as DNA, the CDR3 is TGCAGTGCTAGACGGCCGGGGGCTGAAGCTTTCTTT.